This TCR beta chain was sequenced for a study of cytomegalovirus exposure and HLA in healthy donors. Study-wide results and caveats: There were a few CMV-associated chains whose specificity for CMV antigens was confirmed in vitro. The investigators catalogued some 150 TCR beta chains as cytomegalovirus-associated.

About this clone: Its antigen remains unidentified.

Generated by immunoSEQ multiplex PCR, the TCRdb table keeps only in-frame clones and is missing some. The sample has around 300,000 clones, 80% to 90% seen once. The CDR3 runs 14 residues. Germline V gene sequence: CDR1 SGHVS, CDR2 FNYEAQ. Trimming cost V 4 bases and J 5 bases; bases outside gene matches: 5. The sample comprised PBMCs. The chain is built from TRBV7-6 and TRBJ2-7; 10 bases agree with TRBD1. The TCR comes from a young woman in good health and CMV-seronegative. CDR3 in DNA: TGTGCCAGCAGCTACCGGGACAGGGGTGACGAGCAGTACTTC. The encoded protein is CASSYRDRGDEQYF.